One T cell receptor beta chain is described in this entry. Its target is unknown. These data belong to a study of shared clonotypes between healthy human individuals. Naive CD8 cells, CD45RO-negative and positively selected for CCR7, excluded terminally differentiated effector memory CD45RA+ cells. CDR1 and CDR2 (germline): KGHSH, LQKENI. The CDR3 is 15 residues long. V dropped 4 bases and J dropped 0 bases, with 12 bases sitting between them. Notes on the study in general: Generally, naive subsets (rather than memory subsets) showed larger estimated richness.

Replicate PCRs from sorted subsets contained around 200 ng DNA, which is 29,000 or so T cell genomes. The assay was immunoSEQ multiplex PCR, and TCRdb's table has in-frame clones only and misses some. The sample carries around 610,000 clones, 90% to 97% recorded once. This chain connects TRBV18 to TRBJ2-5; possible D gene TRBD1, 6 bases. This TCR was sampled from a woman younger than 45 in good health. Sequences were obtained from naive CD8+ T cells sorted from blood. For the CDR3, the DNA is TGTGCCAGCTCACTCGGGACAAAGTACCAAGAGACCCAGTACTTC. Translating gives CASSLGTKYQETQYF.